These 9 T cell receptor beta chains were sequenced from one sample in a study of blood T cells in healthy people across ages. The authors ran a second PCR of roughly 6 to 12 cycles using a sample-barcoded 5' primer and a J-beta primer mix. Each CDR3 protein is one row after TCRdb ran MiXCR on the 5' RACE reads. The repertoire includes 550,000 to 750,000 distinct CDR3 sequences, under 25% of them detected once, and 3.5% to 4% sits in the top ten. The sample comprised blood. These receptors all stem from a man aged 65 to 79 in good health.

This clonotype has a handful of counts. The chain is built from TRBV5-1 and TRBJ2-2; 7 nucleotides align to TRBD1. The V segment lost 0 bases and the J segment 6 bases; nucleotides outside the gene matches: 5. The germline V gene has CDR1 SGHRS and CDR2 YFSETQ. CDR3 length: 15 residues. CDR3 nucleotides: TGCGCCAGCAGCTTGGGAGGGGGCGGATCCGGGGAGCTGTTTTTT. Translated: CASSLGGGGSGELFF. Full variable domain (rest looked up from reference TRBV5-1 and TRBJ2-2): KAGVTQTPRYLIKTRGQQVTLSCSPISGHRSVSWYQQTPGQGLQFLFEYFSETQRNKGNFPGRFSGRQFSNSRSEMNVSTLELGDSALYLCASSLGGGGSGELFFGEGSRLTVL.

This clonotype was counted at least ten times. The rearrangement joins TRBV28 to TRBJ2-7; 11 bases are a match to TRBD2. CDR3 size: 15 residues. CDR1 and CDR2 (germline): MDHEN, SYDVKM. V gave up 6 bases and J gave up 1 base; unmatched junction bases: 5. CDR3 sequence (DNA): TGTGCCAGCAGCCACGGACTAGCGGGTTCCTACGAGCAGTACTTC. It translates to CASSHGLAGSYEQYF.

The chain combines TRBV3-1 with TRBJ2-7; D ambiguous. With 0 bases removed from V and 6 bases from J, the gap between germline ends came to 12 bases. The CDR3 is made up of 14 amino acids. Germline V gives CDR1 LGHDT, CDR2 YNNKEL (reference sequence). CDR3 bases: TGTGCCAGCAGCCAAGATCATAAGGGATCCGAGCAGTACTTC. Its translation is CASSQDHKGSEQYF.

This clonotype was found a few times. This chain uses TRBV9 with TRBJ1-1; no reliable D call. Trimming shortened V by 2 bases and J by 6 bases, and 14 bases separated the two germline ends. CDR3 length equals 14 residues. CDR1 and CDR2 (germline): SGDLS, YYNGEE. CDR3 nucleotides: TGTGCCAGCAGCGTCCTTCCCTTGGGTTCTGAAGCTTTCTTT. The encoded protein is CASSVLPLGSEAFF.

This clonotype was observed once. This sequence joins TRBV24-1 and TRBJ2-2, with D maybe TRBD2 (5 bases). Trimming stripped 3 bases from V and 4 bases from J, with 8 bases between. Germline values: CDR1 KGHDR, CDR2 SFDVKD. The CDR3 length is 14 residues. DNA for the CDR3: TGTGCCACCAGTGATCGGGGTATCACCGGGGAGCTGTTTTTT. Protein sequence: CATSDRGITGELFF.

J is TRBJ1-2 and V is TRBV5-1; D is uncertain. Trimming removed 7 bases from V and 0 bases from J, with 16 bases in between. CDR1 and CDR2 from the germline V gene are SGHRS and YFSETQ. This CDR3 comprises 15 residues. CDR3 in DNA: TGCGCCAGCCTGGCGGGGTCGGCATCTAACTATGGCTACACCTTC. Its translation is CASLAGSASNYGYTF.

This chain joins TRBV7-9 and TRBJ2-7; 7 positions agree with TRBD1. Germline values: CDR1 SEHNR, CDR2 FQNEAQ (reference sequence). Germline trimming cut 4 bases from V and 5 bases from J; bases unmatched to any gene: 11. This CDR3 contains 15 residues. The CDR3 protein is CASSSTTGQGNEQYF. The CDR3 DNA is TGTGCCAGCAGCTCAACGACAGGGCAGGGCAACGAGCAGTACTTC.

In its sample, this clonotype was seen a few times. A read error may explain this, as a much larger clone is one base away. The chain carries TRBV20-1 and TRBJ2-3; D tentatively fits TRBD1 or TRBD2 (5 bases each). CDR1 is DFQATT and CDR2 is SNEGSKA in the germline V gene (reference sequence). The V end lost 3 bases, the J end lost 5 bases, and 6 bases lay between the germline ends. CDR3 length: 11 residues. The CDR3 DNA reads TGCAGTGCTAGGAGGGGAGATACGCAGTATTTT. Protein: CSARRGDTQYF.

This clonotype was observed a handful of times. CDR3 sequence reads: CASSESSGRQETQYF. As DNA, the CDR3 is TGTGCCAGCAGTGAAAGTAGCGGGAGGCAAGAGACCCAGTACTTC. The chain is built from TRBV2 and TRBJ2-5; TRBD2 aligns across 10 bases. CDR3 length: 15 amino acids. The germline gives CDR1 SNHLY, CDR2 FYNNEI. V dropped 2 bases and J dropped 2; count of bases not matched to a gene: 2.